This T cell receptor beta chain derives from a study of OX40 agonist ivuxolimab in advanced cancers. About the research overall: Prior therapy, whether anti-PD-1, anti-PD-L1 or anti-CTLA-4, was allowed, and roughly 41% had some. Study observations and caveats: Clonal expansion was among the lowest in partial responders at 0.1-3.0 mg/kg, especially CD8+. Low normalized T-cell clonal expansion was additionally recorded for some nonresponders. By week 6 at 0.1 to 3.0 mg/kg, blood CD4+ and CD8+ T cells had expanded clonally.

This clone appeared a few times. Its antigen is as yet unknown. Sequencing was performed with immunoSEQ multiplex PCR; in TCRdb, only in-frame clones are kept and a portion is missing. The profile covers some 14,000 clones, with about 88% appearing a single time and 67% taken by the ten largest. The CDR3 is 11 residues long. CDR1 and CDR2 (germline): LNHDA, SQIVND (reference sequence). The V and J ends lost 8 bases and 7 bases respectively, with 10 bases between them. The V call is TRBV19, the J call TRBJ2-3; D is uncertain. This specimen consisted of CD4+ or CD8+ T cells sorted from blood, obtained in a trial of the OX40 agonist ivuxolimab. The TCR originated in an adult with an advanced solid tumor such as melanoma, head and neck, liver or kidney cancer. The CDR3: CASQAGNTQYF. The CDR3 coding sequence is TGTGCCAGTCAGGCCGGTAATACGCAGTATTTT. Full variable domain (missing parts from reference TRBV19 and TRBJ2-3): DGGITQSPKYLFRKEGQNVTLSCEQNLNHDAMYWYRQDPGQGLRLIYYSQIVNDFQKGDIAEGYSVSREKKESFPLTVTSAQKNPTAFYLCASQAGNTQYFGPGTRLTVL.